A selection of T cell receptor beta chains follows, all from one sample in a study of blood T cell repertoires in COVID-19. TCRdb's copy holds only in-frame clones and misses some; the assay was immunoSEQ multiplex PCR. The data contain fewer than 400,000 clones, 88% of them seen just once; the ten biggest clones take up about 5%. The sequencing sample was made of PBMCs or T cells enriched from blood (not recorded which). These receptor sequences come from a man aged 25 to 45 who had recovered from COVID-19. CDR3s include the opening cysteine and the closing phenylalanine or tryptophan. The D gene is left open where the match is weak. Clone sizes are given selectively: once, few, many, or a class where the clone is expanded.

>NA|NA|TRBJ1-6|TRBV6-5
CASSSETYNSPLHF
TGTGCCAGCAGTTCAGAAACCTATAATTCACCCCTCCACTTT
>NA|many|TRBJ2-2|TRBV19
CASSKTAKQGRTGELFF
TGTGCCAGTAGTAAAACGGCTAAGCAGGGCCGCACCGGGGAGCTGTTTTTT
>TRBD1|NA|TRBJ2-7|TRBV6-5
CASSYATGYEQYF
TGTGCCAGCAGTTACGCGACAGGGTACGAGCAGTACTTC
>TRBD1|NA|TRBJ1-2|TRBV5-1
CASSLYRTGTNYGYTF
TGCGCCAGCAGCTTGTACCGGACAGGGACTAACTATGGCTACACCTTC
>TRBD1|NA|TRBJ1-2|TRBV18
CASSPDRGYGYTF
TGTGCCAGCTCACCGGACAGGGGGTATGGCTACACCTTC
>NA|NA|TRBJ2-5|TRBV21-1
CASSKLAGYQETQYF
TGTGCCAGCAGCAAACTAGCGGGGTACCAAGAGACCCAGTACTTC
>NA|NA|TRBJ2-3|TRBV7-3
CASSLTGTRTDTQYF
TGTGCCAGCAGCTTAACTGGGACTCGCACAGATACGCAGTATTTT
>NA|NA|TRBJ1-4|TRBV5-6
CASSLDSTNEKLFF
TGTGCCAGCAGCTTGGACAGCACTAATGAAAAACTGTTTTTT
>TRBD1|few|TRBJ1-5|TRBV5-5
CASSPRTGEVQPQHF
TGTGCCAGCAGCCCCAGGACAGGGGAGGTTCAGCCCCAGCATTTT
>TRBD2|NA|TRBJ2-1|TRBV19
CASKGLAGGSSYNEQFF
TGTGCCAGTAAGGGACTAGCGGGGGGGAGCTCCTACAATGAGCAGTTCTTC
>TRBD1|NA|TRBJ1-5|TRBV2
CASTGGGQPQHF
TGTGCCAGCACAGGGGGAGGTCAGCCCCAGCATTTT
>TRBD2|NA|TRBJ2-2|TRBV19
CASTEIGRVPPGELFF
TGTGCCAGTACCGAAATAGGGAGGGTACCCCCCGGGGAGCTGTTTTTT
>NA|NA|TRBJ2-1|TRBV27
CASSPASSYNEQFF
TGTGCCAGCAGTCCGGCTAGCTCCTACAATGAGCAGTTCTTC
>NA|few|TRBJ2-7|TRBV18
CASSPPEGADYEQYF
TGTGCCAGCTCACCACCGGAGGGGGCTGACTACGAGCAGTACTTC
>TRBD1|once|TRBJ2-1|TRBV11-2
CASSSGDRGNEQFF
TGTGCCAGCAGCTCCGGCGACAGGGGCAATGAGCAGTTCTTC
>NA|NA|TRBJ2-5|TRBV9
CASSVAETQYF
TGTGCCAGCAGCGTAGCGGAGACCCAGTACTTC
>NA|NA|TRBJ1-4|TRBV18
CASSTGGLGEKLFF
TGTGCCAGCTCTACCGGGGGTTTGGGTGAAAAACTGTTTTTT
>NA|NA|TRBJ1-5|TRBV6-1
CASSEGGAGQPQHF
TGTGCCAGCAGTGAAGGGGGTGCGGGGCAGCCCCAGCATTTT
>NA|NA|TRBJ1-1|TRBV19
CASSFLTAMNTEAFF
TGTGCCAGTAGTTTCCTGACAGCCATGAACACTGAAGCTTTCTTT
>TRBD2|once|TRBJ2-1|TRBV28
CASSSLAAPSYNEQFF
TGTGCCAGCAGCTCCCTAGCGGCCCCCTCCTACAATGAGCAGTTCTTC
>NA|NA|TRBJ2-3|TRBV5-1
CASSLGTGSSTDTQYF
TGCGCCAGCAGCTTGGGAACAGGGAGCAGCACAGATACGCAGTATTTT
>NA|NA|TRBJ1-1|TRBV6-5
CASSYNGFTEAFF
TGTGCCAGCAGTTACAACGGGTTCACTGAAGCTTTCTTT